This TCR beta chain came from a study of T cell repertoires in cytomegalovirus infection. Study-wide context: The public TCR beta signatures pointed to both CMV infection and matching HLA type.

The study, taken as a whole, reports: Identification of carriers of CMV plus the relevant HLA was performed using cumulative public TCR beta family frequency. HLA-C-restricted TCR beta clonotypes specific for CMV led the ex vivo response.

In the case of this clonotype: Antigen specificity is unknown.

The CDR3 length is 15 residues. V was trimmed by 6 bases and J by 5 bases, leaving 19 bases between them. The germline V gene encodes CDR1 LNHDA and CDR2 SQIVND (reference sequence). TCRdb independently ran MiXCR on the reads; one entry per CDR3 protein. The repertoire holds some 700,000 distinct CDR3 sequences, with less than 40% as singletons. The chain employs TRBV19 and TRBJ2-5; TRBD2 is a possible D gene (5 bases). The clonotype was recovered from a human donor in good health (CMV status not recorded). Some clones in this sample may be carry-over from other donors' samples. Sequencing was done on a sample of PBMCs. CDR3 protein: CASSPTRLRSETQYF. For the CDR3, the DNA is TGTGCCAGTAGCCCCACTAGGCTCCGATCGGAGACCCAGTACTTC.